This T cell receptor (beta chain) was sequenced for a study of blood T cell repertoires in COVID-19. As for the study in general: Acute and convalescent COVID-19 samples came from the United States, Italy and Spain.

Per the study methods: Estimation of nucleated cell counts relied on the amplification of reference gene primers. The table came from immunoSEQ multiplex PCR; TCRdb's copy has only in-frame clones and leaves some out. V, J and clone size are those of that table, while D and trimming were read from the DNA. The sample contains approximately 60,000 clones, approximately 84% of which appear only once. CDR1 and CDR2 (germline): KGHSH, LQKENI. The V end lost 2 bases, the J end lost 8 bases, and 12 bases lay between the germline ends. This CDR3 region has 13 residues. The sequence was collected from a man in his 70s with active COVID-19. The chain combines TRBV18 with TRBJ1-2, with D unclear. Sequenced: peripheral blood. CDR3 nucleotides: TGTGCCAGCTCACCAGACGGGGAACGGGGCTACACCTTC. It codes for CASSPDGERGYTF. The full variable domain, in which reference TRBV18 and TRBJ1-2 provide the parts outside the CDR3, is NAGVMQNPRHLVRRRGQEARLRCSPMKGHSHVYWYRQLPEEGLKFMVYLQKENIIDESGMPKERFSAEFPKEGPSILRIQQVVRGDSAAYFCASSPDGERGYTFGSGTRLTVV.